The clone carrying this T cell receptor (beta chain) was picked up a small number of times. The record originates from a study of T-cell memory formation after mild COVID-19. TCRdb processed the 5' RACE reads anew with MiXCR; each CDR3 protein has one entry. The sample holds tens of thousands of distinct CDR3 sequences, about 13% seen once. The CDR3 is 15 amino acids. With 0 bases clipped from V and 5 bases from J, the junction kept 8 bases outside the gene matches. The germline gives CDR1 SGHDT, CDR2 YYEEEE. This TCR was recovered from an adult woman who had mild COVID-19 (a few samples of this study predate the infection). Cell type and time point are not known. The source material was PBMCs or a T cell subset sorted from them (not recorded which). The chain employs TRBV5-6 and TRBJ2-7, with 7 bases matching TRBD1. The CDR3 DNA reads TGTGCCAGCAGCTTGGGGGGACAGAACCCCCACGAGCAGTACTTC. Translation: CASSLGGQNPHEQYF.